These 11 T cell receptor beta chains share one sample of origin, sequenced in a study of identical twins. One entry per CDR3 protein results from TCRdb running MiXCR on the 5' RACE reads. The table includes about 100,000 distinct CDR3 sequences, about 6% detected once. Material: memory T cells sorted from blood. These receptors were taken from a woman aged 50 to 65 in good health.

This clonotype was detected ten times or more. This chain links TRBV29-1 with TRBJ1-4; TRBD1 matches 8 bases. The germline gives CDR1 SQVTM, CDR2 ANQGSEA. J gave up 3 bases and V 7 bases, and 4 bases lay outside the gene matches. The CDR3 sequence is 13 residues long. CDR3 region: CSAQGAANEKLFF. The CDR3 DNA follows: TGCAGCGCCCAGGGGGCAGCTAATGAAAAACTGTTTTTT. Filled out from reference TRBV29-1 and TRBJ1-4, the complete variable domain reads SAVISQKPSRDICQRGTSLTIQCQVDSQVTMMFWYRQQPGQSLTLIATANQGSEATYESGFVIDKFPISRPNLTFSTLTVSNMSPEDSSIYLCSAQGAANEKLFFGSGTQLSVL.

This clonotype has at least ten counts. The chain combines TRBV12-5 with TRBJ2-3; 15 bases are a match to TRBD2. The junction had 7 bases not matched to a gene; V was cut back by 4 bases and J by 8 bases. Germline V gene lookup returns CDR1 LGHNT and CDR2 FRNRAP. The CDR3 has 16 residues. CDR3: CASGSPGLAGGGTQYF. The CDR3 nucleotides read TGTGCTAGTGGTTCCCCGGGACTAGCGGGAGGTGGTACGCAGTATTTT.

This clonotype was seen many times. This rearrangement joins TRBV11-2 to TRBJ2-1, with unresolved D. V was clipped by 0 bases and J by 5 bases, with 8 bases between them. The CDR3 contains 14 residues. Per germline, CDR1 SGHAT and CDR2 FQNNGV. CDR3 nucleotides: TGTGCCAGCAGCTTAGATACTAAGAACAATGAGCAGTTCTTC. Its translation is CASSLDTKNNEQFF.

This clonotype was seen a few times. CDR3 loop: CASSIWREDTQYF. The CDR3, as DNA: TGTGCCAGTAGTATTTGGCGGGAAGATACGCAGTATTTT. The rearrangement uses TRBV19 and TRBJ2-3; TRBD2 might be the D (6 bases). The V end was cut by 3 bases, the J end by 5 bases, with 9 bases between. Germline CDR1 reads LNHDA; CDR2 reads SQIVND (reference sequence). This CDR3 region has 13 residues. The variable domain in full, completed from reference TRBV19 and TRBJ2-3, reads DGGITQSPKYLFRKEGQNVTLSCEQNLNHDAMYWYRQDPGQGLRLIYYSQIVNDFQKGDIAEGYSVSREKKESFPLTVTSAQKNPTAFYLCASSIWREDTQYFGPGTRLTVL.

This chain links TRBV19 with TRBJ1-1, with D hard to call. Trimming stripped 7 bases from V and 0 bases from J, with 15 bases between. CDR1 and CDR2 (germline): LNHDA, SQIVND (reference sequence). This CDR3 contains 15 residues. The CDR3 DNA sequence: TGTGCCAGTATAAAGGGAGGCCGAATGAACACTGAAGCTTTCTTT. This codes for CASIKGGRMNTEAFF.

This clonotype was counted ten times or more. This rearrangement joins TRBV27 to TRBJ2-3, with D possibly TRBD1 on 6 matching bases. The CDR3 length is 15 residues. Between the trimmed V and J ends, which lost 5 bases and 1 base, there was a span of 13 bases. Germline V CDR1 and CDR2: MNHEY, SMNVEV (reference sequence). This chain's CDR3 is CASSPRTVRTDTQYF. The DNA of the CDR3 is TGTGCCAGCAGTCCGCGGACAGTGCGCACAGATACGCAGTATTTT.

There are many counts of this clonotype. CDR3 DNA sequence: TGTGCCAGCAGCCCGAAAACCCTAGCGGGGGCCACAGATACGCAGTATTTT. Translation gives CASSPKTLAGATDTQYF. V is TRBV13 and J is TRBJ2-3, with TRBD2 matching 10 bases. V gave up 5 bases and J gave up 2 bases; unmatched junction bases: 10. CDR3 size: 17 residues. Germline V gene sequence: CDR1 PRHDT, CDR2 FYEKMQ (reference sequence).

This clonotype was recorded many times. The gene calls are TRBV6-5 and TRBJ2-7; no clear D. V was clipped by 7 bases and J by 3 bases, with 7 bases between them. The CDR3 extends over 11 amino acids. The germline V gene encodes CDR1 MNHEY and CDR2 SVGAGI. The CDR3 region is CASKEHYEQYF. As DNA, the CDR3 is TGTGCCAGCAAGGAGCACTACGAGCAGTACTTC.

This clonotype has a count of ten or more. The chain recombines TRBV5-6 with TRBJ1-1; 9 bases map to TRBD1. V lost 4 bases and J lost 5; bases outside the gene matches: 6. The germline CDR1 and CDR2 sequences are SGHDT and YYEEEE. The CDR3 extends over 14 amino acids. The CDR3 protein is CASSRGQGWTEAFF. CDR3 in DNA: TGTGCCAGCAGCCGGGGACAGGGCTGGACTGAAGCTTTCTTT. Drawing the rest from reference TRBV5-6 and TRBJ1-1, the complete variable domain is DAGVTQSPTHLIKTRGQQVTLRCSPKSGHDTVSWYQQALGQGPQFIFQYYEEEERQRGNFPDRFSGHQFPNYSSELNVNALLLGDSALYLCASSRGQGWTEAFFGQGTRLTVV.

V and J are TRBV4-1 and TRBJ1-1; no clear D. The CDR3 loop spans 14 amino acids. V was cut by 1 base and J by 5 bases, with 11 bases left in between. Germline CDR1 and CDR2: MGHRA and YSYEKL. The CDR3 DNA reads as TGCGCCAGCAGCCAAGTAGGGCAACAGACTGAAGCTTTCTTT. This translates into CASSQVGQQTEAFF.

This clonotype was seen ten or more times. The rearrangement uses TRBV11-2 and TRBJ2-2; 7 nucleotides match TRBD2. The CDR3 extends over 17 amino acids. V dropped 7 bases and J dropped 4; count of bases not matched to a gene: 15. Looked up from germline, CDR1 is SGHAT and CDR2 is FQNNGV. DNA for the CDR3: TGTGCCAGCATACCCCCAATGCGGGAGCGGATCACCGGGGAGCTGTTTTTT. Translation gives CASIPPMRERITGELFF.